The rows below give T cell receptor beta chains drawn from one sample of a study of T cells in Graves' hyperthyroidism and ophthalmopathy. Each CDR3 protein is one row after TCRdb ran MiXCR on the multiplex PCR reads. The sample yields roughly 380,000 distinct CDR3 sequences, roughly 19% seen once. The sequenced material came from blood. The receptors stem from a woman between 18 and 29 years old with Graves' hyperthyroidism. CDR3s include the opening cysteine and the closing phenylalanine or tryptophan. A D gene is named only where the DNA matches it firmly. The size of a clone is reported for some rows only, either as once, few or many, or as a class for expanded clones.

NA,TRBV5-6,many,TRBJ1-1,CASSSLGVGGNTEAFF,TGTGCCAGCAGCAGTCTCGGGGTTGGTGGGAACACTGAAGCTTTCTTT
NA,TRBV12-3/TRBV12-4,many,TRBJ2-2,CASSDGTGTTLTGELFF,TGTGCCAGCAGCGATGGGACCGGGACAACCTTAACCGGGGAGCTGTTTTTT
NA,TRBV5-1,many,TRBJ1-2,CARQSGTPYAF,TGCGCCAGGCAAAGCGGGACCCCCTATGCCTTC
TRBD2,TRBV12-3/TRBV12-4,many,TRBJ2-5,CASSFQWSSGGGETQYF,TGTGCCAGCAGTTTTCAGTGGAGTAGCGGGGGTGGGGAGACCCAGTACTTC
NA,TRBV12-5,few,TRBJ1-1,CASGLGGGRPEAFF,TGTGCTAGTGGTTTGGGGGGGGGCAGGCCGGAAGCTTTCTTT
TRBD2,TRBV20-1,many,TRBJ2-5,CSARALLAGDQETQYF,TGCAGTGCTAGAGCCTTACTAGCGGGGGACCAAGAGACCCAGTACTTC
NA,TRBV2,many,TRBJ1-2,CASKEGRVNYGYTF,TGTGCCAGCAAAGAAGGCAGGGTGAACTATGGCTACACCTTC
NA,TRBV19,many,TRBJ1-1,CASSIVGGEAFF,TGTGCCAGTAGTATAGTTGGCGGTGAAGCTTTCTTT
NA,TRBV7-8,NA,TRBJ1-2,CASSLVGGAIGGYTF,TGTGCCAGCAGCTTGGTCGGGGGGGCCATAGGTGGCTACACCTTC
NA,TRBV6-2/TRBV6-3,many,TRBJ2-2,CASTHRRGSTNTGELFF,TGTGCCAGTACGCACCGTAGGGGGTCGACGAACACCGGGGAGCTGTTTTTT
NA,TRBV6-2/TRBV6-3,many,TRBJ1-1,CASSPAQLYEAFF,TGTGCCAGCAGCCCGGCACAGCTTTATGAAGCTTTCTTT
NA,TRBV7-3,many,TRBJ2-7,CASSLTTGYEQYF,TGTGCCAGCAGCTTAACCACGGGATACGAGCAGTACTTC
NA,TRBV20-1,few,TRBJ2-7,CSAQRGFYSYEQYF,TGCAGTGCCCAACGAGGTTTCTATTCCTACGAGCAGTACTTC
NA,TRBV11-2,many,TRBJ1-5,CASSRDSPNQPQHF,TGTGCCAGCAGCAGGGACTCCCCCAATCAGCCCCAGCATTTT
NA,TRBV3-1,few,TRBJ2-7,CASSRRRVQTYEQYF,TGTGCCAGCAGCCGTCGCCGGGTCCAGACCTACGAGCAGTACTTC
NA,TRBV20-1,many,TRBJ2-4,CRKGVSKNIQYF,TGCAGAAAGGGGGTGTCCAAAAACATTCAGTACTTC
TRBD1,TRBV12-3/TRBV12-4,many,TRBJ2-2,CASSYTGGTGELFF,TGTGCCAGCAGTTACACAGGGGGCACCGGGGAGCTGTTTTTT
NA,TRBV29-1,many,TRBJ1-1,CSVGEGGSTEAFF,TGCAGCGTTGGGGAAGGGGGGAGCACTGAAGCTTTCTTT
NA,TRBV5-1,NA,TRBJ1-2,CASSFVRDSDDGYTF,TGCGCCAGCAGCTTCGTCCGGGACTCGGACGATGGCTACACCTTC
NA,TRBV29-1,many,TRBJ2-7,CSVEEGYEQYF,TGCAGCGTTGAGGAGGGCTACGAGCAGTACTTC
NA,TRBV15,many,TRBJ2-7,CATSRLDTSYEQYF,TGTGCCACCAGCCGACTGGACACGTCCTACGAGCAGTACTTC
NA,TRBV20-1,NA,TRBJ1-2,CSARGVAGYTF,TGCAGTGCTAGGGGGGTGGCTGGCTACACCTTC
NA,TRBV20-1,many,TRBJ1-1,CSAIGVITEAFF,TGCAGTGCTATAGGGGTAATCACTGAAGCTTTCTTT
TRBD2,TRBV11-1,many,TRBJ2-5,CASSSGLAGQMWETQYF,TGTGCCAGCAGCTCGGGACTAGCGGGGCAGATGTGGGAGACCCAGTACTTC
NA,TRBV6-1,many,TRBJ1-5,CASSEGLGFNQPQHF,TGTGCCAGCAGTGAGGGACTGGGATTTAATCAGCCCCAGCATTTT
NA,TRBV11-2,NA,TRBJ2-7,CASSPGGRQYF,TGTGCCAGCAGCCCCGGGGGACGGCAGTACTTC
NA,TRBV6-2/TRBV6-3,many,TRBJ2-5,CASSYEPQETQYF,TGTGCCAGCAGTTACGAGCCACAAGAGACCCAGTACTTC
TRBD1,TRBV6-1,many,TRBJ1-1,CASSPYDRVLNTEAFF,TGTGCCAGCAGCCCCTATGACAGGGTGTTGAACACTGAAGCTTTCTTT
NA,TRBV20-1,many,TRBJ1-2,CSARDIGGYGYTF,TGCAGTGCTAGAGATATCGGGGGATATGGCTACACCTTC
NA,TRBV20-1,few,TRBJ2-6,CSATPGRTSGANVLTF,TGCAGTGCCACGCCGGGACGAACTTCTGGGGCCAACGTCCTGACTTTC
TRBD1,TRBV5-1,NA,TRBJ1-2,CASSTSGTGGIYGYTF,TGCGCCAGCAGCACCTCCGGGACAGGGGGAATCTATGGCTACACCTTC
NA,TRBV6-1,many,TRBJ2-2,CASTGLWATGELFF,TGTGCCTCCACGGGGTTGTGGGCGACCGGGGAGCTGTTTTTT
TRBD1,TRBV11-1,many,TRBJ1-5,CASSLTQGEPQHF,TGTGCCAGCAGCTTGACCCAGGGGGAGCCCCAGCATTTT
TRBD1,TRBV30,NA,TRBJ1-2,CAWMRQGMHYGYTF,TGTGCCTGGATGCGACAGGGGATGCATTATGGCTACACCTTC
NA,TRBV7-9,many,TRBJ1-1,CASSLSGLSANEAFF,TGTGCCAGCAGCTTAAGTGGGCTCAGCGCAAATGAAGCTTTCTTT
NA,TRBV29-1,many,TRBJ2-2,CSVAGSNTGELFF,TGCAGCGTTGCCGGGTCGAACACCGGGGAGCTGTTTTTT
NA,TRBV20-1,NA,TRBJ2-5,CSARAGQETQYF,TGCAGTGCTAGAGCCGGGCAAGAGACCCAGTACTTC
NA,TRBV29-1,many,TRBJ1-2,CSVEVGGSYTF,TGCAGCGTTGAGGTGGGAGGAAGCTACACCTTC
NA,TRBV3-1,NA,TRBJ1-5,CVSSQEGGGPQPQHF,TGTGTCAGCAGCCAAGAAGGAGGGGGGCCTCAGCCCCAGCATTTT
NA,TRBV27,NA,TRBJ2-7,CASSPRDASYEQYF,TGTGCCAGCAGTCCCCGGGACGCTTCCTACGAGCAGTACTTC
TRBD1,TRBV5-1,many,TRBJ1-2,CASSLDFRGRGYTF,TGCGCCAGCAGCTTGGACTTCAGGGGGAGAGGCTACACCTTC
TRBD1,TRBV29-1,many,TRBJ1-2,CSVGTGGDYTF,TGCAGCGTCGGGACAGGGGGCGACTACACCTTC
NA,TRBV6-1,many,TRBJ2-6,CASRARRISGANVLTF,TGTGCCAGCAGGGCGAGACGGATCTCTGGGGCCAACGTCCTGACTTTC
TRBD1,TRBV13,many,TRBJ1-3,CASGGTGSGNTIYF,TGTGCCAGCGGGGGGACAGGGAGCGGAAACACCATATATTTT
NA,TRBV6-1,many,TRBJ1-1,CASNRAENTEAFF,TGTGCCAGCAACAGGGCTGAGAACACTGAAGCTTTCTTT
TRBD2,TRBV2,NA,TRBJ2-5,CASSALAGETQYF,TGTGCCAGCAGTGCGCTAGCGGGAGAGACCCAGTACTTC
NA,TRBV12-3/TRBV12-4,few,TRBJ2-7,CASSWTRSYEQYF,TGTGCCAGCAGCTGGACTCGCTCCTACGAGCAGTACTTC
TRBD2,TRBV29-1,many,TRBJ2-5,CSVDSGLEETQYF,TGCAGCGTTGATTCCGGACTAGAAGAGACCCAGTACTTC
TRBD2,TRBV6-2/TRBV6-3,NA,TRBJ2-2,CASILAGTTGELFF,TGTGCCAGCATTCTAGCGGGTACTACCGGGGAGCTGTTTTTT
NA,TRBV6-1,NA,TRBJ1-1,CASTPNGGGTEAFF,TGTGCCAGCACTCCAAATGGGGGAGGAACTGAAGCTTTCTTT
TRBD1,TRBV12-3/TRBV12-4,many,TRBJ2-7,CASSLGRDRWYF,TGTGCCAGCAGTTTAGGCCGGGACAGGTGGTACTTC
TRBD2,TRBV7-2,many,TRBJ2-7,CASSETSGASYEQYF,TGTGCCAGCAGCGAGACTAGCGGGGCATCCTACGAGCAGTACTTC
NA,TRBV12-3/TRBV12-4,many,TRBJ2-4,CASSLEGLLAKNIQYF,TGTGCCAGCAGTTTAGAAGGCTTACTAGCCAAAAACATTCAGTACTTC
NA,TRBV12-3/TRBV12-4,many,TRBJ1-5,CASSLQGPKPQHF,TGTGCCAGCAGTTTACAGGGACCCAAGCCCCAGCATTTT
NA,TRBV6-1,NA,TRBJ1-1,CASRGPMGDTEAFF,TGTGCCAGCAGGGGCCCGATGGGGGACACTGAAGCTTTCTTT